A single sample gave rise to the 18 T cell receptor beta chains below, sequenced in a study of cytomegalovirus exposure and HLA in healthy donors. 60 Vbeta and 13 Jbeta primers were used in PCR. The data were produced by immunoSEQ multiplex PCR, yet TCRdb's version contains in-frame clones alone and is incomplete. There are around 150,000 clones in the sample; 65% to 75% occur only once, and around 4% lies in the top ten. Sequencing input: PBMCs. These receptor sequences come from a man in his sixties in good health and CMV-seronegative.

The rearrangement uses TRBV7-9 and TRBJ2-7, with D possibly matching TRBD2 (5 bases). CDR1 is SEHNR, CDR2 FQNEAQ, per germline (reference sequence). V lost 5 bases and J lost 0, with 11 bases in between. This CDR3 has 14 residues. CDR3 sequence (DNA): TGTGCCAGCAGCACACGGACTCTCTCCTACGAGCAGTACTTC. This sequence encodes CASSTRTLSYEQYF.

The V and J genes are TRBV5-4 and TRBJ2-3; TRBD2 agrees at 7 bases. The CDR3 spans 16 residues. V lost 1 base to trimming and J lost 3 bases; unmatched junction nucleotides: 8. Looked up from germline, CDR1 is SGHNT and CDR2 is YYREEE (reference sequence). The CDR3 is CASSLSSREWTDTQYF. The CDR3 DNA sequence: TGTGCCAGCAGCTTGTCTTCGCGGGAGTGGACAGATACGCAGTATTTT.

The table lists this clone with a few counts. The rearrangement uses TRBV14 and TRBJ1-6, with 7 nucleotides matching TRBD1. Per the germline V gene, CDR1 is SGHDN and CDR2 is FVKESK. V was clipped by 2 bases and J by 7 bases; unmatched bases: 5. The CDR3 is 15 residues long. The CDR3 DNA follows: TGTGCCAGCAGCCAACAGGGGGTCTCGAATTCACCCCTCCACTTT. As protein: CASSQQGVSNSPLHF.

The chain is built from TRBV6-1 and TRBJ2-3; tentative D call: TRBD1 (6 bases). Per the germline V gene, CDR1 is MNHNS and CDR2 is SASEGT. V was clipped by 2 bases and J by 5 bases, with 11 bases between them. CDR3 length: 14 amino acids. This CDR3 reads CASSEKTRGDTQYF. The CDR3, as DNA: TGTGCCAGCAGTGAAAAAACCAGGGGAGATACGCAGTATTTT.

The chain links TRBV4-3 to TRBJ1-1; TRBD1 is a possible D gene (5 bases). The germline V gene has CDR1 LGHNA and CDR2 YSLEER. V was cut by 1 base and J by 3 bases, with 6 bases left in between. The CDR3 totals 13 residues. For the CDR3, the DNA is TGCGCCAGCAGCCAAGTAGGGGACACTGAAGCTTTCTTT. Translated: CASSQVGDTEAFF.

This CDR3 is CASSPPREDVGELFF. In nucleotides, the CDR3 is TGTGCCAGCAGCCCGCCTCGGGAGGATGTCGGGGAGCTGTTTTTT. The chain couples TRBV7-3 to TRBJ2-2; the match to TRBD2 covers 7 bases. There are 15 residues in the CDR3. J was trimmed by 7 bases and V by 5 bases; bases with no gene match: 10. Per germline, CDR1 SGHTA and CDR2 FQGTGA.

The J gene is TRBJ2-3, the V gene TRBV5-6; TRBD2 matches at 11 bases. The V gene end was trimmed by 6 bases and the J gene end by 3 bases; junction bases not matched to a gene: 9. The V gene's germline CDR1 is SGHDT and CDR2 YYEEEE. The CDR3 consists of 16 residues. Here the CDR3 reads CASNTQLAGATDTQYF. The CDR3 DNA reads TGTGCCAGCAACACCCAACTAGCGGGAGCAACAGATACGCAGTATTTT.

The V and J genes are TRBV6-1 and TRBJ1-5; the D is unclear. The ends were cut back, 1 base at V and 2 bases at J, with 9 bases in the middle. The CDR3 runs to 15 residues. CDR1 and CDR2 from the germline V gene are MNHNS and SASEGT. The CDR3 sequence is CASSEVGGRNQPQHF. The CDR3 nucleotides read TGTGCCAGCAGTGAAGTAGGAGGGCGCAATCAGCCCCAGCATTTT.

CDR3 region: CASSLAASVYEQYF. DNA for the CDR3: TGTGCCAGCAGCTTAGCGGCTAGCGTCTACGAGCAGTACTTC. V and J are TRBV7-8 and TRBJ2-7; a weak D match, TRBD2 (6 bases). The ends were cut back, 0 bases at V and 3 bases at J, with 9 bases in the middle. Germline V CDR1 and CDR2: SGHVS, FQNEAQ. The CDR3 extends over 14 amino acids.

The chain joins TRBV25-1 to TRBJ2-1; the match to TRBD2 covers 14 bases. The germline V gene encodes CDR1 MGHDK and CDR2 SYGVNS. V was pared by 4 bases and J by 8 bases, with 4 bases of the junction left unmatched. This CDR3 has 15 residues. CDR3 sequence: CASSVRLAGGDEQFF. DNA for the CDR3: TGTGCCAGCAGTGTAAGACTAGCGGGAGGGGATGAGCAGTTCTTC.

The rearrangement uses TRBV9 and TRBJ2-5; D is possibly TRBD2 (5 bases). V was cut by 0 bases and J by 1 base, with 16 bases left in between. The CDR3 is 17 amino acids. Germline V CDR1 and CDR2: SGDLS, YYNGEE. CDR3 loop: CASSVVGSPSSQETQYF. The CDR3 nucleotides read TGTGCCAGCAGCGTAGTGGGTTCCCCTAGCAGCCAAGAGACCCAGTACTTC.

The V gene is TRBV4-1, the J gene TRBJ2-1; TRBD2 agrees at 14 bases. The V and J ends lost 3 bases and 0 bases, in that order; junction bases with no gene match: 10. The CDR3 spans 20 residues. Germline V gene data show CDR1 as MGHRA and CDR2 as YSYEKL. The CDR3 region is CASSHLPGTSGSASYNEQFF. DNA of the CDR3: TGCGCCAGCAGCCACCTACCCGGGACTAGCGGGAGTGCCTCCTACAATGAGCAGTTCTTC.

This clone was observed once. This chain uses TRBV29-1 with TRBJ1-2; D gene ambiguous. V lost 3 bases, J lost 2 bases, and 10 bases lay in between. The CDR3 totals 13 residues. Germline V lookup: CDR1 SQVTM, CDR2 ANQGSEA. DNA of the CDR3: TGCAGCGTTGAGGAGGATCTGAACTATGGCTACACCTTC. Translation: CSVEEDLNYGYTF.

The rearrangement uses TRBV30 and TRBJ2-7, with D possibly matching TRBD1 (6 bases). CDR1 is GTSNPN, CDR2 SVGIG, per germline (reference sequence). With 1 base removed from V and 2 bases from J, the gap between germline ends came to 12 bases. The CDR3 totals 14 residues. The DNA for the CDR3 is TGTGCCTGGAGTGGCGACAGGTCCACCTACGAGCAGTACTTC. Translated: CAWSGDRSTYEQYF.

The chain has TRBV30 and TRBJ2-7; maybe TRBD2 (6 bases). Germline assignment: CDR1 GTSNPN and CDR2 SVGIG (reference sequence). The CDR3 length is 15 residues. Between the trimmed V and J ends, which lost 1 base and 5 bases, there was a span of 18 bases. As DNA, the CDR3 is TGTGCCTGGAGTGCTGTGAGCGGGTACACCCACGAGCAGTACTTC. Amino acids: CAWSAVSGYTHEQYF. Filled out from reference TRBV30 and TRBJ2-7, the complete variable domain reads SQTIHQWPATLVQPVGSPLSLECTVEGTSNPNLYWYRQAAGRGLQLLFYSVGIGQISSEVPQNLSASRPQDRQFILSSKKLLLSDSGFYLCAWSAVSGYTHEQYFGPGTRLTVT.

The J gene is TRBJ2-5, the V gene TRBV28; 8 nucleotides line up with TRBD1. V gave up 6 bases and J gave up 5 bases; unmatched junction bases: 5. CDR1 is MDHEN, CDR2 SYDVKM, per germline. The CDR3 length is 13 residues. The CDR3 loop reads CASRWTGSETQYF. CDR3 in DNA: TGTGCCAGCAGGTGGACAGGGTCCGAGACCCAGTACTTC.

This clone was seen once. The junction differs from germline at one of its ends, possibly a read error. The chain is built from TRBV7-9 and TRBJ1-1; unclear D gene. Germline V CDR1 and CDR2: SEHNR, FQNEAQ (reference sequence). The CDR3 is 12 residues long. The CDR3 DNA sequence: TGTTCCAGCACGGAGGATAACACTGAAGCTTTCTTT. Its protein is CSSTEDNTEAFF.

The CDR3 here is CASRDWRRGRTGELFF. CDR3 DNA sequence: TGTGCCAGCAGGGATTGGAGGAGGGGTAGGACCGGGGAGCTGTTTTTT. The chain carries TRBV7-6 and TRBJ2-2, with a tentative D call TRBD2 (6 bases). Germline V CDR1 and CDR2: SGHVS, FNYEAQ. The CDR3 is made up of 16 amino acids. Trimming shortened V by 6 bases and J by 5 bases, and 19 bases separated the two germline ends.